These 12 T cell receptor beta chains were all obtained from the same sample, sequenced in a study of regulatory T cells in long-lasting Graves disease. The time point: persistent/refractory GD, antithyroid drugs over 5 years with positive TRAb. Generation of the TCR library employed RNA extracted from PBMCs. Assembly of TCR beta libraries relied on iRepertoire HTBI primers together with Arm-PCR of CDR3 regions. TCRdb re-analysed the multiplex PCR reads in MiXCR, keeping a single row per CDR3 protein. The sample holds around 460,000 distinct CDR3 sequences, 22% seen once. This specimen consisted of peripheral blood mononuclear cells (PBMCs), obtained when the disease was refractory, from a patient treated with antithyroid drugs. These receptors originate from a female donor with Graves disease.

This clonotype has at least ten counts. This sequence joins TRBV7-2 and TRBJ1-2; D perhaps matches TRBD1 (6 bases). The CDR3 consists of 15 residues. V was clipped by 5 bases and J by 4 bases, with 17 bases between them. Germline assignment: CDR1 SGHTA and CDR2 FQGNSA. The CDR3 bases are TGTGCCAGCAGCGGAGTAGGGGGGTCCCTCTATGGCTACACCTTC. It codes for CASSGVGGSLYGYTF. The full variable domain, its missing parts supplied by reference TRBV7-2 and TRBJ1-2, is GAGVSQSPSNKVTEKGKDVELRCDPISGHTALYWYRQSLGQGLEFLIYFQGNSAPDKSGLPSDRFSAERTGGSVSTLTIQRTQQEDSAVYLCASSGVGGSLYGYTFGSGTRLTVV.

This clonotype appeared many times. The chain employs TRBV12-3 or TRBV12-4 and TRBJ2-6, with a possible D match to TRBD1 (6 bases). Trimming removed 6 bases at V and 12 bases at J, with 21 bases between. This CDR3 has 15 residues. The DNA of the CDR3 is TGTGCCAGCAGCTACAGGGATGTGGGGACGGGCGTCCTGACTTTC. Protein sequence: CASSYRDVGTGVLTF.

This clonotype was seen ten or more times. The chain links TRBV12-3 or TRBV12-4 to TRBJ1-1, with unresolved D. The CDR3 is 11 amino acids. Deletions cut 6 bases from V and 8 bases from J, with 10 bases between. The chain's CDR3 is CASSRGREAFF. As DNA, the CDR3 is TGTGCCAGCAGCCGGGGTAGAGAAGCTTTCTTT.

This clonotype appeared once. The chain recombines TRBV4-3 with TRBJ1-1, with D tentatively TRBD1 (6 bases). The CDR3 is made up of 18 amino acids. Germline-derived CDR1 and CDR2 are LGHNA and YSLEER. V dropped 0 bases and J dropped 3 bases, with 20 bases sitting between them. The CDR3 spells CASSQDRDTRQTHTEAFF. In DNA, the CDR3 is TGCGCCAGCAGCCAAGATAGGGACACCCGACAGACACACACTGAAGCTTTCTTT.

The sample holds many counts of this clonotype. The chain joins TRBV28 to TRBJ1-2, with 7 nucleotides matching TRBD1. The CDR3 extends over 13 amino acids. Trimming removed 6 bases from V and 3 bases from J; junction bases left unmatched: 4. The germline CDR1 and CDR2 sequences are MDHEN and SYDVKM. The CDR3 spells CASSQDRDYGYTF. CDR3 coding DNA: TGTGCCAGCAGCCAAGACAGGGACTATGGCTACACCTTC.

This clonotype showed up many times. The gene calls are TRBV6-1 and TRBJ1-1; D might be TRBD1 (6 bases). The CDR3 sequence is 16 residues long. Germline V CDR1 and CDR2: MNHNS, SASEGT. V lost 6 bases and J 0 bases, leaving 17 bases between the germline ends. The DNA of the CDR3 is TGTGCCAGCAGCCACCATCCGGGACACCTGAACACTGAAGCTTTCTTT. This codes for CASSHHPGHLNTEAFF.

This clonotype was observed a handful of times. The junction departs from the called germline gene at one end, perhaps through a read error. Written as DNA, the CDR3 is TGTGCCAGCAGTTTGATCCAGGCTAACGAAAAACTGTTTTTT. Its protein product is CASSLIQANEKLFF. The chain combines TRBV6-5 with TRBJ1-4; D is ambiguous. This CDR3 is 14 amino acids long. Germline CDR1 MNHEY, CDR2 SVGAGI.

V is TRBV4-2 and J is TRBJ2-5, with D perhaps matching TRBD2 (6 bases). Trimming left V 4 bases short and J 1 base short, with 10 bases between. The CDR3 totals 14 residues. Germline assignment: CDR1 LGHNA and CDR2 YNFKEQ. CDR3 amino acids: CASSRKTSQETQYF. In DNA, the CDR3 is TGTGCCAGCAGCCGAAAGACTAGCCAAGAGACCCAGTACTTC.

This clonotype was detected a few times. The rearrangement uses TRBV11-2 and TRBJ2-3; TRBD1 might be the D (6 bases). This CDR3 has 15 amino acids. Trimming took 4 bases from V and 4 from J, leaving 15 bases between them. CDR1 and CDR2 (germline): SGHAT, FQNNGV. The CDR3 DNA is TGTGCCAGCAGCTCGACCCTACAGGGAGCAGATACGCAGTATTTT. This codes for CASSSTLQGADTQYF.

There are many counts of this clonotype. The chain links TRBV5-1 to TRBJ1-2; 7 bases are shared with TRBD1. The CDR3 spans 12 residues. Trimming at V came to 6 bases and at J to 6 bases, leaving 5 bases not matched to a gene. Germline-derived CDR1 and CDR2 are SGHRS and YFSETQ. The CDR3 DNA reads TGCGCCAGCACCTCAGGGGGGCATGGCTACACCTTC. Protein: CASTSGGHGYTF.

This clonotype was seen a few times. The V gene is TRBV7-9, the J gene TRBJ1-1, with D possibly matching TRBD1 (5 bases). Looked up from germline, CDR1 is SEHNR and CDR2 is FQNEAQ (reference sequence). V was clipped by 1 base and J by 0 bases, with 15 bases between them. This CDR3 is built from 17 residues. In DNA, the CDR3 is TGTGCCAGCAGCTTAGGGGACGGAAGACAGATGAACACTGAAGCTTTCTTT. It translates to CASSLGDGRQMNTEAFF.

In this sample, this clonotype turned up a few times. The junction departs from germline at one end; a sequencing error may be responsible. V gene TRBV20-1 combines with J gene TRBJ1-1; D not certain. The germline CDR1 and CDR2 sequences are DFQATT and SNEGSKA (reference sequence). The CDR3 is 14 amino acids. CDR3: CSARLGSWNAEAFF. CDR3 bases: TGCAGTGCCCGGTTGGGGTCGTGGAACGCTGAAGCTTTCTTT.